This is a list of T cell receptor beta chains from one sample in a study of CD8 T cells in ankylosing spondylitis. A single record per CDR3 protein comes from TCRdb applying MiXCR to the 5' RACE reads. The sample includes 500,000 to 650,000 distinct CDR3 sequences, over 4% of them seen just once. The sequencing input was blood, either unsorted or a sorted T cell fraction (not recorded which). These receptors came from a male donor with ankylosing spondylitis. Each CDR3 is given with its conserved first and last residue. The D gene is left open where the match is weak. Expanded clones get a size class; other rows say once, few or many, or leave the size out.

TRBJ2-5,many,14,-,TRBV7-2,TGTGCCAGCAGCTTAGCAATGTGGCGAGAGACCCAGTACTTC,CASSLAMWRETQYF
TRBJ1-6,many,12,-,TRBV20-1,TGCAGTGCTCGACCGGTACAGGTCGCCCTCCACTTT,CSARPVQVALHF
TRBJ2-3,few,16,TRBD1,TRBV20-1,TGCAGTGCTACCCGAGACAGGGGTCGCCGTGTCGATACGCAGTATTTT,CSATRDRGRRVDTQYF
TRBJ1-6,many,14,-,TRBV11-2,TGTGCCAGCAGCTCACAACAGGGCCGCTCACCCCTCCACTTT,CASSSQQGRSPLHF
TRBJ2-2,many,13,-,TRBV12-3/TRBV12-4,-,CASSRLRAGELFF
TRBJ1-4,many,15,TRBD1,TRBV20-1,TGCAGTGCTGCGGCTCCCCGGACAGGGCTTGAAAAACTGTTTTTT,CSAAAPRTGLEKLFF
TRBJ1-2,many,11,TRBD1,TRBV7-9,TGTGCCAGCAGCTTGGACAGGGGCTACACCTTC,CASSLDRGYTF
TRBJ2-7,many,12,-,TRBV6-2/TRBV6-3,TGTGCCAGCAGCAGACGGGCCTACGAGCAGTACTTC,CASSRRAYEQYF
TRBJ2-1,-,17,TRBD2,TRBV5-1,TGCGCCAGCAGCTTGGCCATGGCTAGCGGGGCCAGCAATGAGCAGTTCTTC,CASSLAMASGASNEQFF
TRBJ1-2,many,16,TRBD1,TRBV28,TGTGCCAGCAGTTTACGGGACAGTACTACTAACTATGGCTACACCTTC,CASSLRDSTTNYGYTF
TRBJ2-7,many,13,TRBD1,TRBV3-1,TGTGCCAGCAGCCCACCAGACAGGGGGGAGCTTTACTTC,CASSPPDRGELYF
TRBJ1-6,many,16,TRBD1,TRBV6-5,TGTGCCAGCAGTTACCTCGAGGGACAGGGGGGTTCACCCCTCCACTTT,CASSYLEGQGGSPLHF
TRBJ2-7,many,15,-,TRBV7-2,TGTGCCAGCAGCTTAGTGCCAGCGGATTATTACGAGCAGTACTTC,CASSLVPADYYEQYF
TRBJ2-1,many,13,-,TRBV4-3,TGCGCCAGCAGCCAAGATCGAGAGGGTGAGCAGTTCTTC,CASSQDREGEQFF
TRBJ1-1,few,14,-,TRBV19,TGTGCCAGTAGTATAGGAGGGGACCGGAGGGGTGCTTTCTTT,CASSIGGDRRGAFF
TRBJ2-2,many,14,-,TRBV10-3,TGTGCCATCAAGGCCGGGCCCCTCACCGGGGAGCTGTTTTTT,CAIKAGPLTGELFF
TRBJ2-2,many,12,TRBD1,TRBV12-3/TRBV12-4,TGTACTACCGGGACAGGGGCCGGGGAGCTGTTTTTT,CTTGTGAGELFF
TRBJ1-4,many,16,TRBD1,TRBV4-2,TGTGCCAGCAGCCAAGAGACGGGGACAGGCGGTGAAAAACTGTTTTTT,CASSQETGTGGEKLFF
TRBJ2-7,many,17,TRBD2,TRBV6-5,TGTGCCAGCAGTTACCCTGGACTAGCGGGAAAACCCTACGAGCAGTACTTC,CASSYPGLAGKPYEQYF
TRBJ2-1,many,13,TRBD2,TRBV20-1,TGCAGTGCTAGGACCGGGGGGGCCAATGAGCAGTTCTTC,CSARTGGANEQFF
TRBJ2-7,many,18,-,TRBV4-3,TGCGCCAGCAGCCAAGTCGTCGGGGTCTCGGGGGCACCCTACGAGCAGTACTTC,CASSQVVGVSGAPYEQYF